This T cell receptor (beta chain) was found in a study of T cell responses to AZD1222 COVID-19 vaccine. Overall study findings and caveats: Donors were chiefly white British, with a greater number of females, and clonal diversity was perhaps underestimated.

Turning to this clone: Its antigen is not identified.

CDR3 size: 19 residues. Measured with immunoSEQ multiplex PCR; TCRdb has only the in-frame clones, and not every one. The sample holds fewer than 110,000 clones; about nine tenths are singletons and the top ten take 7.5% to 9.5%. The rearrangement joins TRBV21-1 to TRBJ1-6. TRBV21-1 counts as a pseudogene. This receptor was identified in an adult who received the AZD1222 COVID-19 vaccine. The starting material was peripheral blood, obtained 28 days after the second AZD1222 dose. The CDR3 reads CASSKAFREGDGNRSPLHF. As DNA, the CDR3 is TGTGCCAGCAGCAAAGCATTCAGGGAGGGGGATGGGAATCGTTCACCCCTCCACTTT.